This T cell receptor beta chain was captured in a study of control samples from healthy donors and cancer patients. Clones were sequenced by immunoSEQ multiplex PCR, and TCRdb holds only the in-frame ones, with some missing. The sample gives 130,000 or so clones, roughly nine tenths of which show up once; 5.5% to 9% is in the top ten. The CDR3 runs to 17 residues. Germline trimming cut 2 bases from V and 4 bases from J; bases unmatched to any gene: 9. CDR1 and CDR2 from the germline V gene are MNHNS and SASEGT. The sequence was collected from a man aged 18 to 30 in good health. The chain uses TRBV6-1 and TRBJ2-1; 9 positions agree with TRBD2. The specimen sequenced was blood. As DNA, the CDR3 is TGTGCCAGCAGTGAAAGGGGGGGAGCGGGGGGTTACAATGAGCAGTTCTTC. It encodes CASSERGGAGGYNEQFF.